These 30 T cell receptor beta chains originate from one sample sequenced in a study of shared clonotypes between healthy human individuals. Generated by immunoSEQ multiplex PCR, the TCRdb table keeps only in-frame clones and is missing some. The table includes about 2.3 million clones, about nine tenths detected once. Sequenced sample: naive CD4+ T cells from PBMCs. Subset noted: CD45RA+ positively selected. These TCRs come from a man aged 18 to 29 in good health. Some clones in this sample may be carry-over from other donors' samples.

With regard to this clone: The sample has other DNA sequences that encode this CDR3 too. This chain links TRBV19 with TRBJ1-1; no firm D call. Germline loops: CDR1 LNHDA, CDR2 SQIVND (reference sequence). Trimming took off 3 bases at V and 0 bases at J, with 5 bases between the two ends. This CDR3 has 13 residues. CDR3 DNA sequence: TGTGCCAGTAGTATTCGGCTGAACACTGAAGCTTTCTTT. Translation gives CASSIRLNTEAFF.

The chain carries TRBV7-2 and TRBJ1-2; D remains unclear. The CDR3 runs to 13 residues. V lost 2 bases and J lost 8, with 12 bases in between. CDR1 is SGHTA, CDR2 FQGNSA, per germline. The CDR3 is CASSLNSAGGYTF. CDR3 in DNA: TGTGCCAGCAGCTTAAACTCCGCGGGGGGCTACACCTTC.

The rearrangement joins TRBV29-1 to TRBJ2-3; D may be TRBD1 or TRBD2 (5 bases each). V lost 2 bases to trimming and J lost 4 bases, with 7 bases between them. Per the germline V gene, CDR1 is SQVTM and CDR2 is ANQGSEA. CDR3 size: 12 residues. The CDR3 loop is CSVEQGADTQYF. In nucleotides, the CDR3 is TGCAGCGTTGAACAGGGAGCAGATACGCAGTATTTT.

The rearrangement uses TRBV19 and TRBJ1-5; no clear D gene. The CDR3 spans 19 residues. The V and J ends lost 0 bases and 0 bases respectively, with 18 bases between them. CDR1 is LNHDA, CDR2 SQIVND, per germline (reference sequence). CDR3 region: CASSIDFRREDYSNQPQHF. The CDR3 region has the DNA TGTGCCAGTAGTATAGATTTCAGGCGGGAAGATTATAGCAATCAGCCCCAGCATTTT.

The chain employs TRBV29-1 and TRBJ1-3; possible D gene TRBD1, 6 bases. The CDR3 contains 14 residues. With 5 bases removed from V and 0 bases from J, the gap between germline ends came to 11 bases. The germline V gene has CDR1 SQVTM and CDR2 ANQGSEA. This chain's CDR3 is CSVSDRSSGNTIYF. The DNA of the CDR3 is TGCAGCGTTTCGGACAGAAGCTCTGGAAACACCATATATTTT.

This clone came up once. This chain links TRBV7-2 with TRBJ2-1; 10 bases align to TRBD2. Trimming cost V 5 bases and J 8 bases; bases outside gene matches: 12. CDR1 is SGHTA and CDR2 is FQGNSA in the germline V gene. There are 16 residues in the CDR3. The CDR3 nucleotides are TGTGCCAGCAGCACAAGCGGTCTAGCGGGAGAGGATGAGCAGTTCTTC. This gives the protein CASSTSGLAGEDEQFF.

V is TRBV10-1 and J is TRBJ2-1; D remains unclear. The V gene's germline CDR1 is WNHNN and CDR2 SYGVQD (reference sequence). The ends were cut back, 5 bases at V and 0 bases at J, with 5 bases in the middle. The CDR3 has 13 residues. The CDR3 is CASSLSSYNEQFF. The CDR3 coding sequence is TGCGCCAGCAGTTTAAGCTCCTACAATGAGCAGTTCTTC.

V and J are TRBV14 and TRBJ2-7; weak D call: TRBD1 (5 bases). The CDR3 totals 15 residues. The germline V and J ends were trimmed by 1 base and 3 bases, with 13 bases remaining between them. Germline assignment: CDR1 SGHDN and CDR2 FVKESK. This chain's CDR3 is CASSQAQAAIYEQYF. Written as DNA, the CDR3 is TGTGCCAGCAGCCAAGCACAGGCAGCAATCTACGAGCAGTACTTC.

The V call is TRBV5-1, the J call TRBJ1-1, with 10 positions matching TRBD1. Germline V lookup: CDR1 SGHRS, CDR2 YFSETQ. There are 15 residues in the CDR3. V shed 0 bases, J shed 5 bases, and the junction held 4 bases outside the gene matches. The chain's CDR3 is CASSLGGQGVTEAFF. The CDR3 region has the DNA TGCGCCAGCAGCTTGGGCGGACAGGGGGTGACTGAAGCTTTCTTT.

V and J are TRBV9 and TRBJ1-2; the match to TRBD1 covers 9 bases. Trimming cost V 3 bases and J 7 bases; bases outside gene matches: 4. Germline V gene data show CDR1 as SGDLS and CDR2 as YYNGEE. The CDR3 is 13 residues long. The CDR3 sequence: CASSDRTGVGYTF. CDR3 coding DNA: TGTGCCAGCAGCGATCGGACAGGGGTTGGCTACACCTTC.

The chain employs TRBV21-1 and TRBJ1-5; the table's D gene call, TRBD1, was not cross checked with the DNA. TRBV21-1 is marked as a pseudogene. CDR3 length equals 14 residues. CDR3 in amino acids: CASSNGQPNQPQHF. The CDR3 nucleotides read TGTGCCAGCAGCAACGGACAGCCTAATCAGCCCCAGCATTTT.

This clone was seen a handful of times. The CDR3 DNA follows: TGTGCCAGCAGCCCGTACAGGGGTCAGGGCTACACCTTC. Protein: CASSPYRGQGYTF. The V and J genes are TRBV7-2 and TRBJ1-2, with TRBD1 identical over 7 bases. Germline V lookup: CDR1 SGHTA, CDR2 FQGNSA. The CDR3 has 13 residues. The V gene end was trimmed by 5 bases and the J gene end by 8 bases; junction bases not matched to a gene: 8.

The V and J genes are TRBV2 and TRBJ2-7, with TRBD1 identical over 9 bases. This CDR3 comprises 11 residues. V shed 9 bases, J shed 9 bases, and the junction held 6 bases outside the gene matches. Germline loops: CDR1 SNHLY, CDR2 FYNNEI. CDR3 DNA sequence: TGTGCCAGTTCCACAGGGGGCGCGCAGTACTTC. Translation gives CASSTGGAQYF.

This chain connects TRBV11-1 to TRBJ1-6; 9 nucleotides align to TRBD1. The V segment lost 5 bases and the J segment 9 bases; nucleotides outside the gene matches: 11. The CDR3 runs 16 residues. Germline-derived CDR1 and CDR2 are SGHAT and FQDESV (reference sequence). CDR3 in amino acids: CASSPSGGQGSSPLHF. The CDR3 DNA sequence: TGTGCCAGCAGCCCGAGTGGGGGACAGGGAAGTTCACCCCTCCACTTT.

The J gene is TRBJ2-5, the V gene TRBV6-1; D is unresolved. CDR3 length equals 16 residues. The ends were cut back, 2 bases at V and 5 bases at J, with 18 bases in the middle. Germline V gene lookup returns CDR1 MNHNS and CDR2 SASEGT. CDR3 sequence reads: CASSELAEILVETQYF. Written as DNA, the CDR3 is TGTGCCAGCAGTGAACTGGCCGAGATTCTTGTTGAGACCCAGTACTTC.

This clone turned up a few times. The chain combines TRBV4-1 with TRBJ1-2; D is uncertain. Trimming took off 1 base at V and 5 bases at J, with 11 bases between the two ends. Per the germline V gene, CDR1 is MGHRA and CDR2 is YSYEKL. The CDR3 has 14 residues. In DNA, the CDR3 is TGCGCCAGCAGCCAAGTTGCAGCCGAATATGGCTACACCTTC. It yields the protein CASSQVAAEYGYTF.

The rearrangement uses TRBV19 and TRBJ1-1; 9 nucleotides match TRBD1. Germline V gene lookup returns CDR1 LNHDA and CDR2 SQIVND (reference sequence). The CDR3 has 13 amino acids. The junction had 3 bases not matched to a gene; V was cut back by 6 bases and J by 4 bases. The CDR3 DNA is TGTGCCAGTAGGGGACAGGGCGTCACTGAAGCTTTCTTT. Translated, it gives CASRGQGVTEAFF.

The chain is built from TRBV11-2 and TRBJ1-2, with TRBD1 matching over 7 bases. V dropped 2 bases and J dropped 6; count of bases not matched to a gene: 9. This CDR3 comprises 15 residues. The germline gives CDR1 SGHAT, CDR2 FQNNGV. The CDR3 sequence: CASSLPLSGGNGYTF. CDR3 coding DNA: TGTGCCAGCAGCTTACCCCTTTCAGGGGGGAATGGCTACACCTTC.

V is TRBV6-5 and J is TRBJ1-5; a possible D gene is TRBD1 (6 bases). Trimming left V 8 bases short and J 0 bases short, with 8 bases between. The CDR3 runs to 13 residues. Per the germline V gene, CDR1 is MNHEY and CDR2 is SVGAGI. The CDR3 region has the DNA TGTGCCAGCCAGGGACATAGCAATCAGCCCCAGCATTTT. Protein product: CASQGHSNQPQHF.

The rearrangement joins TRBV18 to TRBJ2-3; no reliable D call. Germline V gene lookup returns CDR1 KGHSH and CDR2 LQKENI. Trimming stripped 0 bases from V and 3 bases from J, with 7 bases between. This CDR3 comprises 14 residues. CDR3 in DNA: TGTGCCAGCTCACCACCGATGAGTACAGATACGCAGTATTTT. Its translation: CASSPPMSTDTQYF.

The V gene is TRBV18, the J gene TRBJ1-4; possible D gene TRBD1, 5 bases. The CDR3 totals 15 residues. Trimming cost V 0 bases and J 10 bases, with 15 bases left between them. The germline gives CDR1 KGHSH, CDR2 LQKENI. This CDR3 is CASSPPSSGGGKLFF. The DNA for the CDR3 is TGTGCCAGCTCACCACCGAGTTCGGGTGGGGGAAAACTGTTTTTT.

This chain uses TRBV28 with TRBJ2-3, with 8 bases lining up with TRBD1. Germline values: CDR1 MDHEN, CDR2 SYDVKM. The trim removed 5 bases at V and 1 base at J, leaving 5 bases unmatched. The length of the CDR3 is 15 residues. CDR3 residues: CASSPGQAGTDTQYF. The DNA of the CDR3 is TGTGCCAGCAGTCCGGGACAGGCAGGCACAGATACGCAGTATTTT.

This clone was detected a few times. This chain uses TRBV2 with TRBJ1-5; D call uncertain. The CDR3 totals 11 residues. Germline V gives CDR1 SNHLY, CDR2 FYNNEI. V lost 6 bases and J 13 bases, leaving 13 bases between the germline ends. The CDR3 region is CASSLRQTQHF. CDR3 DNA sequence: TGTGCCAGCAGCCTGAGGCAAACTCAGCATTTT.

Comments on this clone: One end of the junction does not line up with germline, which may come from a read error. The chain recombines TRBV18 with TRBJ2-7; 7 bases map to TRBD1. Germline V CDR1 and CDR2: KGHSH, LQKENI. The CDR3 sequence is 16 residues long. The CDR3 here is CASSPTSGTEVYGQYF. In nucleotides, the CDR3 is TGTGCCAGCTCACCAACTTCCGGGACAGAGGTCTACGGGCAGTACTTC.

CDR3: CASSATGTSGSRGSYNEQFF. The CDR3 DNA reads TGCGCCAGCAGCGCCACCGGGACTAGCGGGAGCAGGGGCTCCTACAATGAGCAGTTCTTC. The rearrangement joins TRBV5-1 to TRBJ2-1; 14 bases line up with TRBD2. V gave up 4 bases and J gave up 0 bases; unmatched junction bases: 12. Germline V gives CDR1 SGHRS, CDR2 YFSETQ. The CDR3 loop spans 20 amino acids.

This clone was observed a single time. CDR3 protein: CASFRGLAGGQVYNEQFF. Written as DNA, the CDR3 is TGTGCCAGCTTCCGAGGACTAGCGGGAGGGCAGGTCTACAATGAGCAGTTCTTC. This chain joins TRBV2 and TRBJ2-1; TRBD2 matches 15 bases. Trimming cost V 8 bases and J 3 bases; bases outside gene matches: 11. Looked up from germline, CDR1 is SNHLY and CDR2 is FYNNEI. This CDR3 region has 18 residues.

The chain uses TRBV7-2 and TRBJ2-5; 8 bases are shared with TRBD2. The junction had 9 bases not matched to a gene; V was cut back by 4 bases and J by 5 bases. The CDR3 has 15 amino acids. Germline CDR1 and CDR2: SGHTA and FQGNSA. In DNA, the CDR3 is TGTGCCAGCAGCTACGGTAGCGGGGCGCGGGAGACCCAGTACTTC. Translation gives CASSYGSGARETQYF. The full variable domain, rest sourced from reference TRBV7-2 and TRBJ2-5, is GAGVSQSPSNKVTEKGKDVELRCDPISGHTALYWYRQSLGQGLEFLIYFQGNSAPDKSGLPSDRFSAERTGGSVSTLTIQRTQQEDSAVYLCASSYGSGARETQYFGPGTRLLVL.

To note about this clone: Other nucleotide sequences from this sample produce the same CDR3. The V call is TRBV30, the J call TRBJ1-3; D remains unclear. V lost 2 bases and J lost 7, with 9 bases in between. This CDR3 spans 12 amino acids. The germline CDR1 and CDR2 sequences are GTSNPN and SVGIG (reference sequence). In DNA form, the CDR3 reads TGTGCCTGGAGTCCCCCCGGCAACACCATATATTTT. Its translation is CAWSPPGNTIYF.

The CDR3 reads CASSEHRGEGYGYTF. CDR3 nucleotide sequence: TGTGCCAGCAGTGAGCACAGGGGGGAAGGATATGGCTACACCTTC. The rearrangement joins TRBV6-1 to TRBJ1-2, with TRBD1 matching 8 bases. Trimming at V came to 3 bases and at J to 5 bases, leaving 8 bases not matched to a gene. This CDR3 contains 15 residues. Germline V lookup: CDR1 MNHNS, CDR2 SASEGT.

The gene calls are TRBV2 and TRBJ2-3, with TRBD2 matching 12 bases. The CDR3 sequence is 15 residues long. Germline V gene data show CDR1 as SNHLY and CDR2 as FYNNEI. V lost 7 bases and J lost 0; bases outside the gene matches: 2. In DNA, the CDR3 is TGTGCCAGCACCGGGACTAGCGGGAGCACAGATACGCAGTATTTT. This encodes CASTGTSGSTDTQYF.